These 9 T cell receptor beta chains share one sample of origin, sequenced in a study of identical twins. MiXCR was run by TCRdb on the 5' RACE reads, yielding one entry per CDR3 protein. This sample has about 790,000 distinct CDR3 sequences, with about 20% found just once. The sample also formed part of further work on T cells expressing NK-cell markers.

The specimen sequenced was PBMCs. The receptors shown here come from a young woman in good health.

V is TRBV7-9 and J is TRBJ2-7; weak D call: TRBD1 (6 bases). CDR3 length: 13 residues. The germline CDR1 and CDR2 sequences are SEHNR and FQNEAQ (reference sequence). The ends were cut back, 7 bases at V and 0 bases at J, with 10 bases in the middle. The CDR3 sequence is CASTGQSSYEQYF. In nucleotides, the CDR3 is TGTGCCAGCACCGGACAGAGCTCCTACGAGCAGTACTTC.

The genes are TRBV6-1 and TRBJ2-7; D is ambiguous. Germline lookup yields CDR1 MNHNS and CDR2 SASEGT. The V end lost 6 bases, the J end lost 1 base, and 13 bases lay between the germline ends. This CDR3 has 14 amino acids. The CDR3: CASSLSLRSYEQYF. The CDR3 region has the DNA TGTGCCAGCAGCCTCAGCCTGAGATCCTACGAGCAGTACTTC.

This clonotype showed up many times. V and J are TRBV20-1 and TRBJ1-5; possibly TRBD1 for D (5 bases). Per germline, CDR1 DFQATT and CDR2 SNEGSKA (reference sequence). V was trimmed by 3 bases and J by 5 bases, leaving 14 bases between them. This CDR3 contains 14 residues. For the CDR3, the DNA is TGCAGTGCTAGCTTCCAGGGCGAAGATCAGCCCCAGCATTTT. Its protein is CSASFQGEDQPQHF.

This clonotype was counted between two and nine times. Here the CDR3 DNA reads TGTGCCATCAGCAGACAGGGACCTTACAATGAGCAGTTCTTC. Protein product: CAISRQGPYNEQFF. The chain links TRBV10-3 to TRBJ2-1; 7 nucleotides line up with TRBD1. The V gene end was trimmed by 6 bases and the J gene end by 4 bases; junction bases not matched to a gene: 6. CDR1 ENHRY and CDR2 SYGVKD come from the germline V gene. This CDR3 is built from 14 residues.

J is TRBJ1-5 and V is TRBV12-3 or TRBV12-4; 7 bases line up with TRBD1. V trimming: 6 bases; J trimming: 9 bases; junction bases outside the gene matches: 8. The CDR3 is 13 amino acids. The CDR3 bases are TGTGCCAGCAGAGCCGGGACAGTCCCGCCCCAGCATTTT. Protein product: CASRAGTVPPQHF.

The rearrangement joins TRBV12-3 or TRBV12-4 to TRBJ1-5; D uncertain. This CDR3 is built from 14 residues. V lost 1 base to trimming and J lost 3 bases, with 7 bases between them. DNA for the CDR3: TGTGCCAGCAGTTTAGATGCAGACAATCAGCCCCAGCATTTT. It yields the protein CASSLDADNQPQHF.

The chain employs TRBV20-1 and TRBJ2-1, with TRBD2 identical over 9 bases. V dropped 3 bases and J dropped 5; count of bases not matched to a gene: 5. Germline-derived CDR1 and CDR2 are DFQATT and SNEGSKA (reference sequence). The CDR3 spans 14 residues. CDR3 nucleotides: TGCAGTGCTAGCTGGGCGGGAGGGAACAATGAGCAGTTCTTC. Translation: CSASWAGGNNEQFF.

This clonotype was counted between two and nine times. The chain uses TRBV6-5 and TRBJ2-5; 8 bases are a match to TRBD1. J was trimmed by 4 bases and V by 11 bases; bases with no gene match: 6. CDR3 size: 12 residues. Germline V CDR1 and CDR2: MNHEY, SVGAGI. CDR3 sequence: CAVQGAGETQYF. CDR3 DNA sequence: TGTGCCGTCCAGGGGGCTGGAGAGACCCAGTACTTC.

CDR3: CASSGPGHDIGYGYTF. CDR3 bases: TGCGCCAGCAGCGGGCCGGGACACGATATCGGCTATGGCTACACCTTC. The chain couples TRBV5-1 to TRBJ1-2, with a tentative D call TRBD1 (6 bases). Germline loops: CDR1 SGHRS, CDR2 YFSETQ. The CDR3 loop spans 16 amino acids. Trimming pared 4 bases from V and 4 bases from J, leaving 20 bases between.